The 18 T cell receptor beta chains in this list originate from one sample, sequenced in a study of T cell responses to AZD1222 COVID-19 vaccine. TCRdb's copy holds only in-frame clones and misses some; the assay was immunoSEQ multiplex PCR. The sample holds tens of thousands of clones; approximately 88% are singletons and the top ten take 12% to 15%. The sample was peripheral blood, taken 28 days after the second AZD1222 dose. The source is an adult who received the AZD1222 COVID-19 vaccine.

In this sample, this clone turned up a few times. The chain links TRBV18 to TRBJ2-5, with TRBD2 matching 8 bases. V was pared by 2 bases and J by 3 bases, with 11 bases of the junction left unmatched. Per germline, CDR1 KGHSH and CDR2 LQKENI. This CDR3 is built from 17 residues. CDR3 sequence reads: CASSPRYTSGGKETQYF. The CDR3 DNA is TGTGCCAGCTCACCAAGGTATACAAGCGGGGGAAAAGAGACCCAGTACTTC.

This chain uses TRBV6-5 with TRBJ2-1; D may be TRBD1 (6 bases). The length of the CDR3 is 15 residues. V lost 0 bases to trimming and J lost 6 bases, with 12 bases between them. Per the germline V gene, CDR1 is MNHEY and CDR2 is SVGAGI. The CDR3, as DNA: TGTGCCAGCAGTTACTCAGGGGACACCCCCAATGAGCAGTTCTTC. This gives the protein CASSYSGDTPNEQFF.

This rearrangement joins TRBV10-3 to TRBJ2-7; TRBD2 aligns across 9 bases. CDR1 is ENHRY and CDR2 is SYGVKD in the germline V gene. The length of the CDR3 is 13 residues. V shed 8 bases, J shed 3 bases, and the junction held 5 bases outside the gene matches. Here the CDR3 DNA reads TGTGCCATCTGGGAAGCGGGGGGCTACGAGCAGTACTTC. This encodes CAIWEAGGYEQYF.

This chain links TRBV19 with TRBJ1-4; D gene unclear. V lost 4 bases to trimming and J lost 8 bases, with 14 bases between them. CDR1 is LNHDA, CDR2 SQIVND, per germline (reference sequence). This CDR3 is built from 14 residues. CDR3 in amino acids: CASSSGETVEKLFF. The CDR3, as DNA: TGTGCCAGTAGTAGTGGGGAGACCGTGGAAAAACTGTTTTTT.

V is TRBV3-1 (or the pseudogene TRBV3-2) and J is TRBJ1-2, with unresolved D. Trimming removed 4 bases at V and 4 bases at J, with 7 bases between. The CDR3 loop spans 12 amino acids. The germline CDR1 and CDR2 sequences are LGHDT and YNNKEL (reference sequence). In nucleotides, the CDR3 is TGTGCCAGCAGCCCCACTGGCTATGGCTACACCTTC. It yields the protein CASSPTGYGYTF.

This clone was observed a few times. The genes are TRBV3-1 (or the pseudogene TRBV3-2) and TRBJ2-1; 11 bases map to TRBD2. The CDR3 sequence is 14 residues long. With V trimmed by 4 bases and J by 11 bases, 7 bases remained unmatched. CDR1 LGHDT and CDR2 YNNKEL come from the germline V gene (reference sequence). The CDR3 protein is CASSLTSGDGKQFF. The CDR3 DNA reads as TGTGCCAGCAGCCTGACTAGCGGGGATGGAAAGCAGTTCTTC.

This sequence joins TRBV5-1 and TRBJ2-2; D is perhaps TRBD1 (5 bases). Trimming took off 6 bases at V and 0 bases at J, with 9 bases between the two ends. CDR1 and CDR2 (germline): SGHRS, YFSETQ. The CDR3 is 14 amino acids. The CDR3 region is CASTRAPNTGELFF. CDR3 coding DNA: TGCGCCAGCACCAGGGCACCGAACACCGGGGAGCTGTTTTTT.

The chain carries TRBV5-1 and TRBJ1-2; D not certain. The ends were cut back, 3 bases at V and 0 bases at J, with 18 bases in the middle. CDR3 length: 17 amino acids. Germline V CDR1 and CDR2: SGHRS, YFSETQ. As DNA, the CDR3 is TGCGCCAGCAGCTCGACCGACCCGGGGTCAGCTAACTATGGCTACACCTTC. This gives the protein CASSSTDPGSANYGYTF.

J is TRBJ1-2 and V is TRBV28, with D possibly being TRBD1 (6 bases). With 4 bases removed from V and 10 bases from J, the gap between germline ends came to 19 bases. Germline CDR1 MDHEN, CDR2 SYDVKM. The CDR3 totals 14 residues. The CDR3 nucleotides read TGTGCCAGCAGTTCGTCCGGCCAGGGGAGGTACTACACCTTC. Translating it yields CASSSSGQGRYYTF.

A few counts support this clone. The chain has TRBV19 and TRBJ1-6; 7 bases fit TRBD1. V was pared by 2 bases and J by 7 bases, with 2 bases of the junction left unmatched. This CDR3 region has 14 residues. Germline V gene data show CDR1 as LNHDA and CDR2 as SQIVND (reference sequence). The CDR3 spells CASSITGVNSPLHF. The CDR3 nucleotides read TGTGCCAGTAGTATAACAGGGGTGAATTCACCCCTCCACTTT.

Turning to this clone: At one of its ends the junction is not consistent with the germline gene, which may arise from a read error. The rearrangement uses TRBV30 and TRBJ1-2, with D possibly TRBD1 on 6 matching bases. The CDR3 runs 12 residues. Germline CDR1 is GTSNPN and CDR2 is SVGIG (reference sequence). In nucleotides, the CDR3 is TGTGCCTGGAGGCGGTGGGGGGGCGGCTTCGCCTTC. Protein product: CAWRRWGGGFAF.

The chain uses TRBV28 and TRBJ2-7; 7 nucleotides line up with TRBD2. The J segment lost 2 bases and the V segment lost 2 bases, leaving 9 bases of the junction unmatched. Germline V CDR1 and CDR2: MDHEN, SYDVKM. This CDR3 contains 16 residues. The DNA of the CDR3 is TGTGCCAGCAGTTTACCATCGGGGAGGGCCCCCTACGAGCAGTACTTC. Translation: CASSLPSGRAPYEQYF.

The rearrangement joins TRBV15 to TRBJ1-5; D is uncertain. This CDR3 is 14 amino acids long. In germline, CDR1 is LNHNV, CDR2 YYDKDF (reference sequence). Trimming shortened V by 0 bases and J by 4 bases, and 7 bases separated the two germline ends. CDR3 loop: CATSRDRVNQPQHF. In nucleotides, the CDR3 is TGTGCCACCAGCAGAGATAGGGTAAATCAGCCCCAGCATTTT.

This chain uses TRBV18 with TRBJ2-3; D perhaps matches TRBD1 (5 bases). Germline CDR1 reads KGHSH; CDR2 reads LQKENI. V dropped 0 bases and J dropped 4 bases, with 8 bases sitting between them. CDR3 length: 14 amino acids. As DNA, the CDR3 is TGTGCCAGCTCACCACCGGGGCAGCCAGATACGCAGTATTTT. Its translation is CASSPPGQPDTQYF.

The V gene is TRBV4-1, the J gene TRBJ1-5; 8 positions match TRBD1. V lost 1 base and J lost 2; bases outside the gene matches: 4. CDR3 length: 16 residues. CDR1 is MGHRA and CDR2 is YSYEKL in the germline V gene. The CDR3: CASSQGTGYGNQPQHF. In DNA, the CDR3 is TGCGCCAGCAGCCAAGGGACAGGGTATGGCAATCAGCCCCAGCATTTT.

The chain combines TRBV4-3 with TRBJ2-1; unclear D gene. Germline V gene data show CDR1 as LGHNA and CDR2 as YSLEER. Trimming removed 0 bases at V and 0 bases at J, with 6 bases between. The CDR3 runs to 15 residues. The CDR3 loop is CASSQEYSSYNEQFF. CDR3 DNA: TGCGCCAGCAGCCAAGAGTATAGCTCCTACAATGAGCAGTTCTTC.

The rearrangement joins TRBV2 to TRBJ1-6; D not certain. Germline V CDR1 and CDR2: SNHLY, FYNNEI. CDR3 length equals 13 residues. Trimming shortened V by 0 bases and J by 14 bases, and 11 bases separated the two germline ends. CDR3 in amino acids: CASSEALYEALHF. The CDR3 DNA reads as TGTGCCAGCAGTGAAGCCCTCTATGAGGCCCTCCACTTT.

This chain links TRBV6-6 with TRBJ2-7; D unresolved. CDR1 MNHNY and CDR2 SVGAGI come from the germline V gene (reference sequence). Trimming took 5 bases from V and 1 from J, leaving 15 bases between them. CDR3 length: 15 residues. The CDR3: CASSGSWTASYEQYF. CDR3 coding DNA: TGTGCCAGCAGTGGTTCTTGGACGGCTTCCTACGAGCAGTACTTC.